The rows below give T cell receptor beta chains drawn from one sample of a study of Tregs in tolerant kidney transplant recipients. The data were produced by immunoSEQ multiplex PCR, yet TCRdb's version contains in-frame clones alone and is incomplete. The data contain roughly 64,000 clones, 95% to 98% of them seen just once; the ten biggest clones take up 0.3% to 0.35%. The input for sequencing was Tregs from blood, taken before the transplant. All receptors derive from a human donor who received a combined kidney and bone marrow transplant. Each CDR3 is given with its conserved first and last residue. D genes are given only for firm matches. Size is stated for part of the rows, as once, few or many counts, or as a class when the clone is expanded.

TRBJ1-2 | TRBV7-3 | once | - | TGTGCCAGCAGCTTAAATGGGCTCGGCTATGGCTACACCTTC | CASSLNGLGYGYTF
TRBJ1-2 | TRBV9 | - | - | TGTGCCAGCAGCGTAGGGTCCCCGGGGGTGTCTGGCTACACCTTC | CASSVGSPGVSGYTF
TRBJ1-6 | TRBV9 | once | TRBD1 | TGTGCCAGCAGTGCTCTGGGACAGGGTAATTCACCCCTCCACTTT | CASSALGQGNSPLHF
TRBJ2-7 | TRBV6-9 | - | - | TGTGCCAGCAGACTCAATCCAGCACAGGTGATATACGAGCAGTACTTC | CASRLNPAQVIYEQYF
TRBJ2-1 | TRBV18 | - | TRBD2 | TGTGCCAGCTCACCATTAAGGCTAGCGGGAGCTCCCTACAATGAGCAGTTCTTC | CASSPLRLAGAPYNEQFF
TRBJ2-2 | TRBV10-3 | - | TRBD2 | TGTGCCATCAGCAGTGGACTAGCGGGGGCCGGCACCGGGGAGCTGTTTTTT | CAISSGLAGAGTGELFF
TRBJ2-3 | TRBV4-1 | - | - | TGCGCCAGCAGCCAAGAAGGGGGTAGGGCAGATACGCAGTATTTT | CASSQEGGRADTQYF
TRBJ2-1 | TRBV5-1 | few | TRBD2 | TGCGCCAGCAGCTTCTCGCCGGGAGGATCATACAATGAGCAGTTCTTC | CASSFSPGGSYNEQFF
TRBJ1-4 | TRBV21-1 | - | - | TGTGCCAGCAGCAAAGCTCAGGGAAAACTTGCAACTAATGAAAAACTGTTTTTT | CASSKAQGKLATNEKLFF
TRBJ2-5 | TRBV9 | - | TRBD2 | TGTGCCAGCAGCGCAAGAACTAGCGGGGGAAGGGAGACCCAGTACTTC | CASSARTSGGRETQYF
TRBJ2-7 | TRBV7-3 | - | TRBD1 | TGTGCCAGCAGCTTATACCCAGGACGGACAGGATTCTTCGAGCAGTACTTC | CASSLYPGRTGFFEQYF
TRBJ2-1 | TRBV19 | - | TRBD2 | TGTGCCAGTAGTAGAATTCCGGGACTAGCGGGAAAAAATGAGCAGTTCTTC | CASSRIPGLAGKNEQFF
TRBJ1-4 | TRBV7-6 | - | - | TGTGCCAGCAGCCGACTGAACCTTAATGAAAAACTGTTTTTT | CASSRLNLNEKLFF
TRBJ1-5 | TRBV19 | - | TRBD1 | TGTGCCAGTAGTCCTACAGGGGGCCAGCCCCAGCATTTT | CASSPTGGQPQHF
TRBJ1-1 | TRBV18 | - | - | TGTGCCAGCTCACCACCGTCGGTCGTAATATCTGAAGCTTTCTTT | CASSPPSVVISEAFF
TRBJ2-7 | TRBV7-2 | - | TRBD2 | TGTGCCAGCAGCCTTAGCGGGGGGGGCTACGAGCAGTACTTC | CASSLSGGGYEQYF
TRBJ2-2 | TRBV19 | - | TRBD2 | TGTGCCAGTAGTAATCCTAGCGGGAGTATCGGGGAGCTGTTTTTT | CASSNPSGSIGELFF
TRBJ2-5 | TRBV11-2 | - | TRBD1 | TGTGCCAGCAGCTTAGTCACAGGGGGCCGGGAGACCCAGTACTTC | CASSLVTGGRETQYF
TRBJ1-4 | TRBV5-6 | - | - | TGTGCCAGCAGCTTGAGGGTCGGGGTACAGGGTAAACTGTTTTTT | CASSLRVGVQGKLFF
TRBJ1-6 | TRBV5-1 | - | - | TGCGCCAGCAAACGGACAGAGAATTCACCCCTCCACTTT | CASKRTENSPLHF
TRBJ1-3 | TRBV19 | - | - | TGTGCCAGTAGCCTGGACAGCCAAGCTGGAAACACCATATATTTT | CASSLDSQAGNTIYF
TRBJ2-7 | TRBV6-6 | once | TRBD1 | TGTGCCAGCAGTCGACAGGGTGTCTACGAGCAGTACTTC | CASSRQGVYEQYF
TRBJ2-7 | TRBV4-1 | - | TRBD1 | TGCGCCAGCAGCCAGCTGGACAGGGGGGCCTACGAGCAGTACTTC | CASSQLDRGAYEQYF
TRBJ1-6 | TRBV6-6 | - | TRBD1 | TGTGCCAGTGGTCGACAGGGGGCTACTAATTCACCCCTCCACTTT | CASGRQGATNSPLHF
TRBJ1-1 | TRBV18 | - | - | TGTGCCAGCTCATGGACGGGGTACACTGAAGCTTTCTTT | CASSWTGYTEAFF
TRBJ2-5 | TRBV29-1 | - | TRBD2 | TGCAGCGTGGACGACGTTGGACTAGGCCAAGAGACCCAGTACTTC | CSVDDVGLGQETQYF
TRBJ1-2 | TRBV28 | - | - | TGTGCCAGCAGTAAACGACAGTATGGCTACACCTTC | CASSKRQYGYTF
TRBJ2-7 | TRBV6-1 | once | TRBD1 | TGTGCCAGCAGGCTGGGACAGGGGGCCGTCTACGAGCAGTACTTC | CASRLGQGAVYEQYF
TRBJ2-3 | TRBV5-4 | - | - | TGTGCCAGCAGCCTCGACAGGCGAGATACGCAGTATTTT | CASSLDRRDTQYF
TRBJ1-2 | TRBV2 | - | TRBD1 | TGTGCCAGCAGTGATCCTACAGGGACAGCTATTGGGGGCTACACCTTC | CASSDPTGTAIGGYTF
TRBJ2-3 | TRBV11-3 | - | TRBD2 | TGTGCCAGCAGCTCTCGGACTAGCGCAGATACGCAGTATTTT | CASSSRTSADTQYF
TRBJ1-3 | TRBV10-3 | - | - | TGTGCCATCAGTGATTACGGTATCTCTGGAAACACCATATATTTT | CAISDYGISGNTIYF
TRBJ2-6 | TRBV5-1 | - | - | TGCGCCAGCAGCTTGGGCGCGAGCTCTGGGGCCAACGTCCTGACTTTC | CASSLGASSGANVLTF
TRBJ2-7 | TRBV5-4 | - | TRBD2 | TGTGCCAGCAGCGGGGGGACTAGCGGGGGGGCGGTCTACGAGCAGTACTTC | CASSGGTSGGAVYEQYF
TRBJ1-2 | TRBV5-5 | - | - | TGTGCCAGCAGCTTGGCAGGAGGTGGCTACACCTTC | CASSLAGGGYTF
TRBJ2-7 | TRBV6-1 | - | - | TGTGCCAGCAAGTGGCGGAGCTCCTACGAGCAGTACTTC | CASKWRSSYEQYF
TRBJ1-2 | TRBV4-2 | - | TRBD1 | TGTGCCAGCAGCCAAGGGACAGGCCCCTATGGCTACACCTTC | CASSQGTGPYGYTF
TRBJ2-1 | TRBV10-3 | - | TRBD2 | TGTGCCATCCGACTAGCGGGGGACAATGAGCAGTTCTTC | CAIRLAGDNEQFF